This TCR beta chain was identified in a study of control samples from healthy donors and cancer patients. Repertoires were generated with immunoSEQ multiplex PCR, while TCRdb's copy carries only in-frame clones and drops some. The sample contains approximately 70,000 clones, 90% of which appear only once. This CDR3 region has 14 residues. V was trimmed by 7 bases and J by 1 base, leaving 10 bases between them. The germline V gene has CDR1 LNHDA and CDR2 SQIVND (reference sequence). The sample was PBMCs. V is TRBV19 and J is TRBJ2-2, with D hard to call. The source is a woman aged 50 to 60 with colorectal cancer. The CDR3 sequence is CASTFSRNTGELFF. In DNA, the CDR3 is TGTGCCAGTACATTCAGCCGGAACACCGGGGAGCTGTTTTTT. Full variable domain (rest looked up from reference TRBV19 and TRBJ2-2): DGGITQSPKYLFRKEGQNVTLSCEQNLNHDAMYWYRQDPGQGLRLIYYSQIVNDFQKGDIAEGYSVSREKKESFPLTVTSAQKNPTAFYLCASTFSRNTGELFFGEGSRLTVL.